The clone carrying this T cell receptor beta chain came up a few times. Its antigen is still unknown. The CDR3 consists of 15 residues. The ends were cut back, 7 bases at V and 0 bases at J, with 13 bases in the middle. Germline V lookup: CDR1 SQVTM, CDR2 ANQGSEA. These data come from a study of healthy donors' naive CD4 and CD8 T cells. Background on the study: Donors spanned ages 20-25, 40-50 and 60-70 years, half female. All functional IMGT TCR alpha variants were covered by new primers.

A linear amplification protocol produced the TCR libraries from about 450 ng of total RNA. TCRdb re-derived calls from the reads in MiXCR, one entry per CDR3 protein. Of roughly 200,000 distinct CDR3 sequences listed, 65% to 75% are singletons. Study-level points and caveats: Reportedly, most V and J gene segments showed naive CD4+ versus CD8+ bias.

The sample taken for sequencing was naive CD4+ and CD8+ T cells sorted from blood, pooled from several donors. This TCR was recovered from a pool of human donors in good health; the sample pools cells from several healthy donors. The chain has TRBV29-1 and TRBJ2-6, with a weak D call TRBD1 (5 bases). CDR3 bases: TGCAGCGCGAGGATTAGGGGCTCTGGGGCCAACGTCCTGACTTTC. This gives the protein CSARIRGSGANVLTF.